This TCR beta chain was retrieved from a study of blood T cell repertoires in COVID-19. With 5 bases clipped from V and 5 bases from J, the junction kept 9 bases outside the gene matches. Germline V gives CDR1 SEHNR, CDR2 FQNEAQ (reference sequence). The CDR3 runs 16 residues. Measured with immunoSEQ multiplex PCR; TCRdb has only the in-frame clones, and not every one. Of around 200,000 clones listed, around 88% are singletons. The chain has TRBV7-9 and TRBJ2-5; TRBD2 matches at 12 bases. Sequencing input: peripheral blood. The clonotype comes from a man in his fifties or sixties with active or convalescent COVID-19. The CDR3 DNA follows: TGTGCCAGCAGCCCCCGGACTAGCGGGGTGGATGAGACCCAGTACTTC. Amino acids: CASSPRTSGVDETQYF.